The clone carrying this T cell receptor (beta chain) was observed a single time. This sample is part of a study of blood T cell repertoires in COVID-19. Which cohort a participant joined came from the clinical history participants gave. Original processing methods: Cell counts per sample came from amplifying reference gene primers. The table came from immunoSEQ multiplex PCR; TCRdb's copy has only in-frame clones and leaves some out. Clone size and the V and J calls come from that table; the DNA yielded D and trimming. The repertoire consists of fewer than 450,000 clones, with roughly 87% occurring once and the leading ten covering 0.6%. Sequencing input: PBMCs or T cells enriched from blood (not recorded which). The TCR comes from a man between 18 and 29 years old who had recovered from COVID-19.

The CDR3 spells CSGGYAGGIDEQFF. CDR3 bases: TGCAGCGGTGGGTATGCGGGAGGGATCGATGAGCAGTTCTTC. The rearrangement links TRBV29-1 to TRBJ2-1; 9 nucleotides agree with TRBD2. This CDR3 region has 14 residues. Germline V gene sequence: CDR1 SQVTM, CDR2 ANQGSEA. The J segment lost 8 bases and the V segment lost 7 bases, leaving 12 bases of the junction unmatched.